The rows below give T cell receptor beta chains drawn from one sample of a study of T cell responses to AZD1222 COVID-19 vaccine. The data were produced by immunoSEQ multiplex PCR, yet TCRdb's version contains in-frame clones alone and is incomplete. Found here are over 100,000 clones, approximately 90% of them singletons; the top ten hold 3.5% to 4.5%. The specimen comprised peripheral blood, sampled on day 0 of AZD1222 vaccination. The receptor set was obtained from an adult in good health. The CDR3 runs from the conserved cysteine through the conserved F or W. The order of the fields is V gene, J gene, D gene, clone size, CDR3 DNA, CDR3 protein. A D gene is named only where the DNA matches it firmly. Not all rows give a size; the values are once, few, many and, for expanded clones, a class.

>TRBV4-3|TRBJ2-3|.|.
TGCGCCAGCAGCCAGGAAGGCGCAGCGGCAGATACGCAGTATTTT
CASSQEGAAADTQYF
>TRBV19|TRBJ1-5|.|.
TGTGCCAGTAGTCTGGGTCTAAATCAGCCCCAGCATTTT
CASSLGLNQPQHF
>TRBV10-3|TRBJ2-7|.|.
TGTGCCATAGGGTTCCTATCCTACGAGCAGTACTTC
CAIGFLSYEQYF
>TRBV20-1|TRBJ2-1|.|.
TGCAGTGCCGAGCTAGCGATTGAGCAGTTCTTC
CSAELAIEQFF
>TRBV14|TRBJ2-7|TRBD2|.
TGTGCCAGCAGCCGAGGACTAGCGGGGGCGACCTACGAGCAGTACTTC
CASSRGLAGATYEQYF
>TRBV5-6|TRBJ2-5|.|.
TGTGCCAGCAGCCTCACAGGGTCGGAGACCCAGTACTTC
CASSLTGSETQYF
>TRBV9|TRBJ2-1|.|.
TGTGCCAGCAGCCCAGGGGGGGGTCTCAATGAGCAGTTCTTC
CASSPGGGLNEQFF
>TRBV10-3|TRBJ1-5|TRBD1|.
TGTGCCATCAGGGGACAGGGGGCGGGCAATCAGCCCCAGCATTTT
CAIRGQGAGNQPQHF
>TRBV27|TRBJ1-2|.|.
TGTGCCAGCAGTTCTTCAGACAGCTATGGCTACACCTTC
CASSSSDSYGYTF
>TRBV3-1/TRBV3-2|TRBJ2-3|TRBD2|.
TGTGCCAGCAGCCATGTGACTAGCGGGGGGGATACGCAGTATTTT
CASSHVTSGGDTQYF
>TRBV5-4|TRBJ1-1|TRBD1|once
TGTGCCAGCAGCCAGACAGGGGGCTCAACTGAAGCTTTCTTT
CASSQTGGSTEAFF
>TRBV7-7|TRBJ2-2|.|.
TGTGCCAGCAGCTTAGGGGGCGGGAACACCGGGGAGCTGTTTTTT
CASSLGGGNTGELFF
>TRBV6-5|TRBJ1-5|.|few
TGTGCCAGCAGTTACTCTCGCGCCAGGCCCAATCAGCCCCAGCATTTT
CASSYSRARPNQPQHF
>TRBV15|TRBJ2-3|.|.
TGTGCCACCAGCAGAGTAGGCGAGGGCACAGATACGCAGTATTTT
CATSRVGEGTDTQYF
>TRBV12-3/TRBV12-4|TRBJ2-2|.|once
TGTGCCAGCAGCCGGGACACCGGGGAGCTGTTTTTT
CASSRDTGELFF
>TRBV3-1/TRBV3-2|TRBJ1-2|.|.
TGTGCCAGCAGCCCGGCAGGGGCAGGAACTTATGGCTACACCTTC
CASSPAGAGTYGYTF
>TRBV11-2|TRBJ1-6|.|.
TGTGCCAGCCGGTCCTATAATTCACCCCTCCACTTT
CASRSYNSPLHF
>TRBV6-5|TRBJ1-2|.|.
TGTGCCAGCAGGTCCCGTGGGGACACCGCCTCTGGCTACACCTTC
CASRSRGDTASGYTF
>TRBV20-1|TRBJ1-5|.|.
TGCAGTGCTAGTAATTCGCTGGGACCGAATCAGCCCCAGCATTTT
CSASNSLGPNQPQHF
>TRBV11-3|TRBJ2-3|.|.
TGTGCCAGCAGCTTAGGTGGAGACTTTAGCACAGATACGCAGTATTTT
CASSLGGDFSTDTQYF
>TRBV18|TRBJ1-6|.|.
TGTGCCAGCTCACCGACTGACCCGAGACGAAATTCACCCCTCCACTTT
CASSPTDPRRNSPLHF
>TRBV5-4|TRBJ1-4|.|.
TGTGCCAGCAGCTTGGGGGTTGAAAATGAAAAACTGTTTTTT
CASSLGVENEKLFF
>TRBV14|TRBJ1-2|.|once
TGTGCCAGCAGCCAAGTTCGACCACAGGGATATCTCTATGGCTACACCTTC
CASSQVRPQGYLYGYTF
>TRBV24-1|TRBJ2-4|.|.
TGTGCCACCAACCGACCAGACAGTTTACAAGCCAAAAACATTCAGTACTTC
CATNRPDSLQAKNIQYF
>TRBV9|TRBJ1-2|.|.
TGTGCCAGCAGCGTAGGAGGGGGGCCAGATGGCTACACCTTC
CASSVGGGPDGYTF
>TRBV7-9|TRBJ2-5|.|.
TGTGCCAGCGCAAGGGGCCAAGAGACCCAGTACTTC
CASARGQETQYF
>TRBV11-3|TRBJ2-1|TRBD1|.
TGTGCCAGCAGCGCCGGACAGGGGGCGAGTAATGAGCAGTTCTTC
CASSAGQGASNEQFF